The 3 T cell receptor beta chains presented below share a single source sample, sequenced in a study of shared clonotypes between healthy human individuals. Data came from immunoSEQ multiplex PCR; TCRdb stores just in-frame clones and leaves some out. This table has 2 million to 2.5 million clones, about 94% appearing once. Sequenced material: naive CD4+ T cells sorted from blood. The subset was: CD45RA+ positively selected. The origin of the receptors is a man younger than 35 in good health.

This clone was recorded only once. CDR3 in DNA: TGTGCCACCCTAGGGCCTGCCTATAATTCACCCCTCCACTTT. It codes for CATLGPAYNSPLHF. This chain links TRBV6-1 with TRBJ1-6; D is unclear. Germline CDR1 reads MNHNS; CDR2 reads SASEGT. This CDR3 is 14 amino acids long. The V gene lost 10 bases and the J gene lost 2 bases, with 12 bases spanning the gap.

V gene TRBV11-3 combines with J gene TRBJ2-7; 7 bases align to TRBD1. The CDR3 sequence is 16 residues long. V lost 1 base, J lost 5 bases, and 11 bases stayed unmatched. CDR1 and CDR2 (germline): SGHNT, YENEEA. The CDR3 DNA reads TGTGCCAGCAGCTTAGCCGGGACAGCAACTTGGGACGAGCAGTACTTC. Protein: CASSLAGTATWDEQYF.

This clone was recorded once. Other DNA sequences of this sample code for an identical CDR3. This chain connects TRBV5-1 to TRBJ2-7; 7 nucleotides align to TRBD1. Germline V CDR1 and CDR2: SGHRS, YFSETQ. The junction had 4 bases not matched to a gene; V was cut back by 0 bases and J by 1 base. The CDR3 sequence is 15 residues long. CDR3 nucleotides: TGCGCCAGCAGCTTGGCCGGGACAGCATCCTACGAGCAGTACTTC. Amino acids: CASSLAGTASYEQYF.